This is a list of T cell receptor beta chains from one sample in a study of blood T cell repertoires in COVID-19. The method was immunoSEQ multiplex PCR; TCRdb's version includes in-frame clones alone and lacks a portion of them. The sample yields approximately 160,000 clones, about 85% seen once. Sequenced material: peripheral blood. These receptors all stem from an older woman with COVID-19, enrolled during active disease. Each CDR3 is given with its conserved first and last residue. Fields, in order: J gene, clone size, CDR3 length, D gene, V gene, CDR3 protein, CDR3 DNA. D genes are given only for firm matches. The listing skips clone size in some rows; elsewhere it reads once, few, many or a size class.

j_call: TRBJ1-1; clone_size: -; cdr3_length: 14; d_call: TRBD1; v_call: TRBV5-1; cdr3_aa: CASSLAPGGTEAFF; cdr3_nt: TGCGCCAGCAGCTTGGCCCCAGGGGGCACTGAAGCTTTCTTT
j_call: TRBJ2-1; clone_size: -; cdr3_length: 15; d_call: TRBD2; v_call: TRBV18; cdr3_aa: CASSPSSGGNNEQFF; cdr3_nt: TGTGCCAGCTCACCATCCAGCGGGGGAAACAATGAGCAGTTCTTC
j_call: TRBJ1-1; clone_size: -; cdr3_length: 13; d_call: -; v_call: TRBV19; cdr3_aa: CASSPHRDTEAFF; cdr3_nt: TGTGCCAGTAGTCCCCACAGGGACACTGAAGCTTTCTTT
j_call: TRBJ1-2; clone_size: -; cdr3_length: 16; d_call: -; v_call: TRBV5-1; cdr3_aa: CASSLAPQQGGYGYTF; cdr3_nt: TGCGCCAGCAGCTTGGCCCCCCAACAGGGCGGCTATGGCTACACCTTC
j_call: TRBJ1-1; clone_size: -; cdr3_length: 12; d_call: -; v_call: TRBV30; cdr3_aa: CARVKGVTEAFF; cdr3_nt: TGTGCCCGGGTAAAAGGGGTAACTGAAGCTTTCTTT
j_call: TRBJ1-5; clone_size: -; cdr3_length: 14; d_call: TRBD1; v_call: TRBV11-2; cdr3_aa: CASSLQGSNQPQHF; cdr3_nt: TGTGCCAGCAGCCTACAGGGGAGCAATCAGCCCCAGCATTTT
j_call: TRBJ2-3; clone_size: -; cdr3_length: 14; d_call: -; v_call: TRBV6-6; cdr3_aa: CASSYRGGTDTQYF; cdr3_nt: TGTGCCAGCAGTTACCGGGGTGGCACAGATACGCAGTATTTT
j_call: TRBJ1-5; clone_size: -; cdr3_length: 14; d_call: -; v_call: TRBV19; cdr3_aa: CASSSIQGNQPQHF; cdr3_nt: TGTGCCAGTAGTTCCATTCAGGGAAATCAGCCCCAGCATTTT
j_call: TRBJ1-1; clone_size: few; cdr3_length: 13; d_call: -; v_call: TRBV10-2; cdr3_aa: CASSELARTEAFF; cdr3_nt: TGCGCCAGCAGTGAGCTTGCTCGGACTGAAGCTTTCTTT
j_call: TRBJ2-7; clone_size: -; cdr3_length: 14; d_call: -; v_call: TRBV5-1; cdr3_aa: CASSISGRNYEQYF; cdr3_nt: TGCGCCAGCAGCATCAGCGGAAGAAACTACGAGCAGTACTTC
j_call: TRBJ1-6; clone_size: -; cdr3_length: 16; d_call: TRBD1; v_call: TRBV27; cdr3_aa: CASSFERGGKKSPLHF; cdr3_nt: TGTGCCAGCAGTTTCGAGAGAGGGGGCAAAAAATCACCCCTCCACTTT
j_call: TRBJ2-2; clone_size: -; cdr3_length: 13; d_call: TRBD1; v_call: TRBV7-6; cdr3_aa: CASSSQGYGELFF; cdr3_nt: TGTGCCAGCAGCTCACAGGGGTACGGGGAGCTGTTTTTT
j_call: TRBJ1-1; clone_size: once; cdr3_length: 16; d_call: -; v_call: TRBV18; cdr3_aa: CASSPLTGAMNTEAFF; cdr3_nt: TGTGCCAGCTCACCACTAACAGGAGCTATGAACACTGAAGCTTTCTTT
j_call: TRBJ1-5; clone_size: few; cdr3_length: 13; d_call: -; v_call: TRBV2; cdr3_aa: CASKREGPQPQHF; cdr3_nt: TGTGCCAGCAAGAGGGAAGGGCCTCAGCCCCAGCATTTT
j_call: TRBJ1-1; clone_size: -; cdr3_length: 13; d_call: TRBD1; v_call: TRBV18; cdr3_aa: CASSLTGATEAFF; cdr3_nt: TGTGCCAGCTCACTGACAGGGGCCACTGAAGCTTTCTTT
j_call: TRBJ2-5; clone_size: few; cdr3_length: 14; d_call: TRBD1; v_call: TRBV5-4; cdr3_aa: CASSWDRHKETQYF; cdr3_nt: TGTGCCAGCAGCTGGGACAGGCATAAAGAGACCCAGTACTTC
j_call: TRBJ1-5; clone_size: -; cdr3_length: 16; d_call: -; v_call: TRBV7-8; cdr3_aa: CASSAGQVYSNQPQHF; cdr3_nt: TGTGCCAGCAGCGCAGGGCAAGTCTATAGCAATCAGCCCCAGCATTTT
j_call: TRBJ1-2; clone_size: -; cdr3_length: 13; d_call: TRBD1; v_call: TRBV19; cdr3_aa: CASSPRDRNGYTF; cdr3_nt: TGTGCCAGTAGTCCTCGGGACAGGAATGGCTACACCTTC
j_call: TRBJ1-6; clone_size: -; cdr3_length: 14; d_call: -; v_call: TRBV25-1; cdr3_aa: CASSDAGVGSPLHF; cdr3_nt: TGTGCCAGCAGTGATGCAGGTGTCGGTTCACCCCTCCACTTT
j_call: TRBJ1-2; clone_size: -; cdr3_length: 16; d_call: -; v_call: TRBV4-1; cdr3_aa: CASSPRHGQPSYGYTF; cdr3_nt: TGCGCCAGCAGCCCACGTCATGGACAGCCGTCCTATGGCTACACCTTC
j_call: TRBJ1-2; clone_size: -; cdr3_length: 15; d_call: -; v_call: TRBV7-2; cdr3_aa: CASSLAGTSNYGYTF; cdr3_nt: TGTGCCAGCAGCTTAGCCGGGACATCTAACTATGGCTACACCTTC
j_call: TRBJ1-5; clone_size: -; cdr3_length: 15; d_call: -; v_call: TRBV3-1/TRBV3-2; cdr3_aa: CASSQTGPVSQPQHF; cdr3_nt: TGTGCCAGCAGCCAAACAGGGCCAGTCTCTCAGCCCCAGCATTTT
j_call: TRBJ2-6; clone_size: -; cdr3_length: 17; d_call: TRBD1; v_call: TRBV25-1; cdr3_aa: CASRGPGQGRGANVLTF; cdr3_nt: TGTGCCAGCCGCGGGCCGGGACAGGGGCGTGGGGCCAACGTCCTGACTTTC
j_call: TRBJ1-5; clone_size: -; cdr3_length: 20; d_call: TRBD1; v_call: TRBV6-1; cdr3_aa: CASSETLLGQGAISNQPQHF; cdr3_nt: TGTGCCAGCAGTGAAACGTTGTTGGGACAGGGGGCTATTAGCAATCAGCCCCAGCATTTT
j_call: TRBJ1-4; clone_size: -; cdr3_length: 15; d_call: -; v_call: TRBV25-1; cdr3_aa: CASSLGGAYNEKLFF; cdr3_nt: TGTGCCAGCAGTCTGGGGGGGGCGTATAATGAAAAACTGTTTTTT
j_call: TRBJ1-1; clone_size: -; cdr3_length: 15; d_call: TRBD1; v_call: TRBV6-2/TRBV6-3; cdr3_aa: CASSAGTGKVPEAFF; cdr3_nt: TGTGCCAGCAGTGCCGGGACAGGGAAAGTTCCTGAAGCTTTCTTT
j_call: TRBJ1-2; clone_size: -; cdr3_length: 14; d_call: TRBD1; v_call: TRBV27; cdr3_aa: CASSYGTANYGYTF; cdr3_nt: TGTGCCAGCAGTTACGGGACAGCTAACTATGGCTACACCTTC
j_call: TRBJ1-2; clone_size: -; cdr3_length: 15; d_call: TRBD1; v_call: TRBV30; cdr3_aa: CAWSRRQGLLYGYTF; cdr3_nt: TGTGCCTGGAGCAGGAGACAGGGGCTTCTCTATGGCTACACCTTC
j_call: TRBJ2-6; clone_size: -; cdr3_length: 15; d_call: -; v_call: TRBV6-5; cdr3_aa: CASSPGRSGANVLTF; cdr3_nt: TGTGCCAGCAGCCCAGGGAGGTCTGGGGCCAACGTCCTGACTTTC
j_call: TRBJ2-2; clone_size: -; cdr3_length: 14; d_call: -; v_call: TRBV6-4; cdr3_aa: CASRLENRAGELFF; cdr3_nt: TGTGCCAGCAGATTAGAGAACAGGGCCGGGGAGCTGTTTTTT
j_call: TRBJ1-5; clone_size: -; cdr3_length: 11; d_call: -; v_call: TRBV12-3/TRBV12-4; cdr3_aa: CASSSPGPQHF; cdr3_nt: TGTGCCAGCAGTTCCCCGGGGCCCCAGCATTTT
j_call: TRBJ1-1; clone_size: -; cdr3_length: 13; d_call: -; v_call: TRBV19; cdr3_aa: CASSGQGITEAFF; cdr3_nt: TGTGCCAGTAGTGGGCAGGGGATCACTGAAGCTTTCTTT
j_call: TRBJ2-2; clone_size: -; cdr3_length: 13; d_call: -; v_call: TRBV30; cdr3_aa: CAWRAGNTGELFF; cdr3_nt: TGTGCCTGGAGGGCAGGGAACACCGGGGAGCTGTTTTTT
j_call: TRBJ1-1; clone_size: -; cdr3_length: 14; d_call: -; v_call: TRBV7-3; cdr3_aa: CASSLGALNTEAFF; cdr3_nt: TGTGCCAGCAGCTTAGGAGCTTTGAACACTGAAGCTTTCTTT
j_call: TRBJ1-4; clone_size: -; cdr3_length: 14; d_call: -; v_call: TRBV6-5; cdr3_aa: CASSYSMSNEKLFF; cdr3_nt: TGTGCCAGCAGTTACTCTATGAGTAATGAAAAACTGTTTTTT
j_call: TRBJ1-2; clone_size: -; cdr3_length: 15; d_call: TRBD1; v_call: TRBV27; cdr3_aa: CASSYGQGGSYGYTF; cdr3_nt: TGTGCCAGCAGTTACGGACAGGGAGGGTCCTATGGCTACACCTTC
j_call: TRBJ1-2; clone_size: few; cdr3_length: 13; d_call: -; v_call: TRBV5-1; cdr3_aa: CASSPDSLKGYTF; cdr3_nt: TGCGCCAGCAGCCCGGACAGTCTCAAGGGCTACACCTTC
j_call: TRBJ1-6; clone_size: -; cdr3_length: 15; d_call: TRBD1; v_call: TRBV7-9; cdr3_aa: CASSYLTGANSPLHF; cdr3_nt: TGTGCCAGCAGCTACTTGACAGGGGCGAATTCACCCCTCCACTTT
j_call: TRBJ2-1; clone_size: -; cdr3_length: 12; d_call: -; v_call: TRBV11-2; cdr3_aa: CASSRDRASVIF; cdr3_nt: TGTGCCAGCAGCCGAGATAGGGCTAGCGTGATCTTC
j_call: TRBJ1-1; clone_size: -; cdr3_length: 15; d_call: -; v_call: TRBV10-3; cdr3_aa: CAISAFGQMNTEAFF; cdr3_nt: TGTGCCATCAGTGCTTTTGGGCAGATGAACACTGAAGCTTTCTTT
j_call: TRBJ1-1; clone_size: -; cdr3_length: 17; d_call: -; v_call: TRBV14; cdr3_aa: CASSLPQGVRGNTEAFF; cdr3_nt: TGTGCCAGCAGCCTCCCACAGGGAGTCAGGGGGAACACTGAAGCTTTCTTT
j_call: TRBJ1-4; clone_size: -; cdr3_length: 17; d_call: -; v_call: TRBV4-1; cdr3_aa: CASSQENGGAGNEKLFF; cdr3_nt: TGCGCCAGCAGCCAAGAAAATGGGGGGGCGGGTAATGAAAAACTGTTTTTT
j_call: TRBJ2-1; clone_size: once; cdr3_length: 14; d_call: TRBD2; v_call: TRBV3-1/TRBV3-2; cdr3_aa: CASSLSGSGNEQFF; cdr3_nt: TGTGCCAGCAGTCTAAGCGGGAGCGGAAATGAGCAGTTCTTC
j_call: TRBJ1-1; clone_size: once; cdr3_length: 15; d_call: -; v_call: TRBV14; cdr3_aa: CASSRVVRGNTEAFF; cdr3_nt: TGTGCCAGCAGCCGCGTCGTTCGAGGTAACACTGAAGCTTTCTTT
j_call: TRBJ1-2; clone_size: once; cdr3_length: 13; d_call: TRBD1; v_call: TRBV12-3/TRBV12-4; cdr3_aa: CASSSGTDYGYTF; cdr3_nt: TGTGCCAGCAGTTCCGGGACAGACTATGGCTACACCTTC
j_call: TRBJ2-3; clone_size: -; cdr3_length: 16; d_call: TRBD2; v_call: TRBV9; cdr3_aa: CASSVELAGVSDTQYF; cdr3_nt: TGTGCCAGCAGCGTAGAACTAGCGGGAGTTTCAGATACGCAGTATTTT